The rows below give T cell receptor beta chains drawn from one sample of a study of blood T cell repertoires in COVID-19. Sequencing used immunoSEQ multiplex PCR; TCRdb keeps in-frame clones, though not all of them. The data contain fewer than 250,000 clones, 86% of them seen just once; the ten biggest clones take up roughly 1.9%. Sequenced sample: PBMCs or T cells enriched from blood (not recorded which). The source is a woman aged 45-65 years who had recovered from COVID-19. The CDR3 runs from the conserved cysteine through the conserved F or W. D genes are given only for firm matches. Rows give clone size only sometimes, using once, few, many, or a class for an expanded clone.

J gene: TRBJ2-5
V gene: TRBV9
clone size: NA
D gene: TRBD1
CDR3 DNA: TGTGCCAGCGGCGGCGGGACAGGGGGTAGGAGGCAAGAGACCCAGTACTTC
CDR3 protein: CASGGGTGGRRQETQYF

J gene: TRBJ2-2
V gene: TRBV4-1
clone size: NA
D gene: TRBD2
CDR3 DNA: TGCGCCAGCAGCCCCGGACTAGCGGGATCCACCGGGGAGCTGTTTTTT
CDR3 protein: CASSPGLAGSTGELFF

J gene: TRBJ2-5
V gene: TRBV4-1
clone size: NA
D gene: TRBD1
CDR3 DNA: TGCGCCAGCAGGACATTGACAGGGAGTCGGGAGACCCAGTACTTC
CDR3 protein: CASRTLTGSRETQYF

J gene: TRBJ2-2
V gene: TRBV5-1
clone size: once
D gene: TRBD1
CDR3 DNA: TGCGCCAGCAGCTTGATCCCCGGGACAGAGAACACCGGGGAGCTGTTTTTT
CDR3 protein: CASSLIPGTENTGELFF

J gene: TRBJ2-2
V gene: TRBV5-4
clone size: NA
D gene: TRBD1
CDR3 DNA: TGTGCCAGCAGCTCGCCGGGACAGGGTAACACCGGGGAGCTGTTTTTT
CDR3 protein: CASSSPGQGNTGELFF

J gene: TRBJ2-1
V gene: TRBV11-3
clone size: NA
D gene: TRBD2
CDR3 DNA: TGTGCCAGCAGCTTAGTGAGCGGGGGGAGTGAGCAGTTCTTC
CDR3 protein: CASSLVSGGSEQFF

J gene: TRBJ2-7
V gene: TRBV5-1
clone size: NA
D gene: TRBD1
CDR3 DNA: TGCGCCAGCAGACGACAGGGAGACTCCTACGAGCAGTACTTC
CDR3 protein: CASRRQGDSYEQYF

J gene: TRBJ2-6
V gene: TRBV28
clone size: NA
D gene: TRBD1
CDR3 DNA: TGTGCCAGCAGGCGACAGGGATCCTCTGGGGCCAACGTCCTGACTTTC
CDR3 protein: CASRRQGSSGANVLTF

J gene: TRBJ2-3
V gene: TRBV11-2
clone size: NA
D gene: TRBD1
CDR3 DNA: TGTGCCAGCAGCAGACGGACAGGATCCACAGATACGCAGTATTTT
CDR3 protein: CASSRRTGSTDTQYF

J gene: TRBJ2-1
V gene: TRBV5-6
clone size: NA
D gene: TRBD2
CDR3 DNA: TGTGCCAGCAGGAGAATAGCGGGAGTGTGGAATGAGCAGTTCTTC
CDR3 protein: CASRRIAGVWNEQFF

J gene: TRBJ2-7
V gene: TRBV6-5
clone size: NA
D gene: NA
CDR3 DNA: TGTGCCAGCAAGATCGCGACTGAAAGCTCCTACGAGCAGTACTTC
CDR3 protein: CASKIATESSYEQYF

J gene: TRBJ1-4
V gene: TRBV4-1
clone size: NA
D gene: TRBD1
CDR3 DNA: TGCGCCAGCAGCCGGGAGGACAGGCGGTTAGATGAAAAACTGTTTTTT
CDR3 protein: CASSREDRRLDEKLFF

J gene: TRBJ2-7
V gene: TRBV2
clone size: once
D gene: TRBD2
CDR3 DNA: TGTGCCAGCTGTCTCGCGGGGGAACTCTACGAGCAGTACTTC
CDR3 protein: CASCLAGELYEQYF

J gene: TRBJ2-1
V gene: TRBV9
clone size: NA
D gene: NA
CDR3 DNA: TGTGCCAGCAGCGGCCCCAGGGTCGTGGATGATGAGCAGTTCTTC
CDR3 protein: CASSGPRVVDDEQFF

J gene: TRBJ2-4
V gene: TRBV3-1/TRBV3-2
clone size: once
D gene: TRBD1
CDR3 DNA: TGTGCCAGCAGCCAAGTTGGGACAGGGGTGGCCAAAAACATTCAGTACTTC
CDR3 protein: CASSQVGTGVAKNIQYF

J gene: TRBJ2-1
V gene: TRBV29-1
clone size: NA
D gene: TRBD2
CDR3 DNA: TGCAGCGTTGCCGGGACTAGAAACAATGAGCAGTTCTTC
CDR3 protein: CSVAGTRNNEQFF

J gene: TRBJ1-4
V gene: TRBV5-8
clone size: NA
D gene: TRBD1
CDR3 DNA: TGTGCCAGCAGCCCGGTGGGACAGGGCTCCTATGCAACTAATGAAAAACTGTTTTTT
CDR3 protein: CASSPVGQGSYATNEKLFF

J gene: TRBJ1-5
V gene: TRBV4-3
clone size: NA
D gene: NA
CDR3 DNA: TGCGCCAGCAGCCAAGATAGGGGGTTCGAGCAGCCCCAGCATTTT
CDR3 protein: CASSQDRGFEQPQHF

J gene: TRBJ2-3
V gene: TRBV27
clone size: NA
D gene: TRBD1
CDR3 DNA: TGTGCCAGCACCTTAAGGGGGCAGTGGACAGATACGCAGTATTTT
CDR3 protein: CASTLRGQWTDTQYF

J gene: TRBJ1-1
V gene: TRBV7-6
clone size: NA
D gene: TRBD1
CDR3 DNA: TGTGCCAGCAGCTTATTAGTAGGCCCGGGACAGTTGAACACTGAAGCTTTCTTT
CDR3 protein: CASSLLVGPGQLNTEAFF

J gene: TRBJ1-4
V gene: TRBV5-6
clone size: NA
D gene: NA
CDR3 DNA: TGTGCCAGCAGCACCCCGGCGGGGTGGGATAATGAAAAACTGTTTTTT
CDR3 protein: CASSTPAGWDNEKLFF

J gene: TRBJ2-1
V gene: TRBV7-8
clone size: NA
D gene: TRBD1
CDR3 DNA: TGTGCCAGCAGCTTAAGTCCGACAGGGGTGAATGAGCAGTTCTTC
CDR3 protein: CASSLSPTGVNEQFF

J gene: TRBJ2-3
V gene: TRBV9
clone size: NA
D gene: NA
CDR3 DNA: TGTGCCAGCAGCGTAGTGGGGATTAGCGGACTCACAGATACGCAGTATTTT
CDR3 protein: CASSVVGISGLTDTQYF

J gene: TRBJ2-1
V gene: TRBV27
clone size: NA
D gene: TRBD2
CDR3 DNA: TGTGCCAGCAGCAGCGGGAGGTTACTGGGCCGATACAATGAGCAGTTCTTC
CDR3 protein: CASSSGRLLGRYNEQFF

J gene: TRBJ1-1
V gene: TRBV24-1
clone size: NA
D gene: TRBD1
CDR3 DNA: TGTGCCACCAGAAACAGGGGGAACACTGAAGCTTTCTTT
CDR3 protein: CATRNRGNTEAFF

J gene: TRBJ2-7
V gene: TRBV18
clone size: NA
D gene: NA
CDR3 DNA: TGTGCCAGCTCACCACCGGGTCGGGGAAGCTACGAGCAGTACTTC
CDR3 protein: CASSPPGRGSYEQYF

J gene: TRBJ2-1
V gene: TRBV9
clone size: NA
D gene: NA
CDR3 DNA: TGTGCCAGCAGCGTTTCCCAGGGGTCCTACAATGAGCAGTTCTTC
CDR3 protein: CASSVSQGSYNEQFF

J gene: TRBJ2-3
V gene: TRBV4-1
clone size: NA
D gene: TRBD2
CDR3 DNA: TGCGCCAGCAGCCAAGGCGCGGGAGTCCCAGATACGCAGTATTTT
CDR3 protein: CASSQGAGVPDTQYF

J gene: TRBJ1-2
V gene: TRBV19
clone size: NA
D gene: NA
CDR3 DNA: TGTGCCAGTAGTAGTAGGGGTAGAAACTATGGCTACACCTTC
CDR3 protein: CASSSRGRNYGYTF

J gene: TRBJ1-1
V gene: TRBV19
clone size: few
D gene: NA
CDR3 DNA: TGTGCCAGTAGTTTTGCCCCAGGTAGGACTGAAGCTTTCTTT
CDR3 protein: CASSFAPGRTEAFF

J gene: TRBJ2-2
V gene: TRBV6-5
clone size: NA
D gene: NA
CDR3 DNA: TGTGCCAGCAGTTATGGTCGAGGGGGTATCACCGGGGAGCTGTTTTTT
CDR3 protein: CASSYGRGGITGELFF

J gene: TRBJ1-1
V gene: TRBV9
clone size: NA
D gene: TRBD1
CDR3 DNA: TGTGCCAGCAGCGGCGGACAGGGGACTGAAGCTTTCTTT
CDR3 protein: CASSGGQGTEAFF

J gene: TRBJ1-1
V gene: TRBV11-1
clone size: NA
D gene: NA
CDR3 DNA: TGTGCCAGCAGCTTAGCGAGGGTGGGGAACACTGAAGCTTTCTTT
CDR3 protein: CASSLARVGNTEAFF